The rows below give T cell receptor beta chains drawn from one sample of a study of cytomegalovirus exposure and HLA in healthy donors. Here immunoSEQ multiplex PCR was the method, and the copy in TCRdb shows in-frame clones only, minus some. The sample lists some 120,000 clones; roughly four fifths were seen once. Sequencing used PBMCs. The receptors stem from a woman aged 55 to 70 in good health and CMV-seropositive. Both conserved end residues are part of each CDR3. A D gene is named only where the DNA matches it firmly. Clone size, where shown, is once, few, many, or a class for clones that have expanded.

d_gene: TRBD2
v_gene: TRBV18
abundance: .
j_gene: TRBJ2-2
CDR3aa: CASSQSGTANTGELFF
CDR3nt: TGTGCCAGCTCGCAAAGCGGGACGGCGAACACCGGGGAGCTGTTTTTT

d_gene: .
v_gene: TRBV30
abundance: once
j_gene: TRBJ2-7
CDR3aa: CACHGQTYEQYF
CDR3nt: TGTGCCTGTCATGGACAGACCTACGAGCAGTACTTC

d_gene: TRBD1
v_gene: TRBV7-3
abundance: .
j_gene: TRBJ2-3
CDR3aa: CASSLGGGGQDTQYF
CDR3nt: TGTGCCAGCAGCTTAGGGGGTGGGGGACAGGATACGCAGTATTTT

d_gene: TRBD2
v_gene: TRBV6-6
abundance: .
j_gene: TRBJ2-7
CDR3aa: CASRFGGVSYEQYF
CDR3nt: TGTGCCAGCAGATTCGGGGGGGTTAGCTACGAGCAGTACTTC

d_gene: TRBD2
v_gene: TRBV7-9
abundance: .
j_gene: TRBJ2-5
CDR3aa: CASSRLAGRETQYF
CDR3nt: TGTGCCAGCAGCCGATTAGCGGGCCGCGAGACCCAGTACTTC

d_gene: .
v_gene: TRBV5-6
abundance: .
j_gene: TRBJ2-7
CDR3aa: CASSLLREQYF
CDR3nt: TGTGCCAGCAGCTTGCTCAGGGAGCAGTACTTC

d_gene: TRBD1
v_gene: TRBV7-6
abundance: .
j_gene: TRBJ1-1
CDR3aa: CASSRRQGASNTEAFF
CDR3nt: TGTGCCAGCAGCAGAAGACAGGGGGCCTCGAACACTGAAGCTTTCTTT

d_gene: TRBD1
v_gene: TRBV18
abundance: .
j_gene: TRBJ1-3
CDR3aa: CASSPGQGARNTIYF
CDR3nt: TGTGCCAGCTCACCGGGACAGGGGGCGAGAAACACCATATATTTT

d_gene: TRBD2
v_gene: TRBV30
abundance: .
j_gene: TRBJ2-7
CDR3aa: CAWSVGLAGGGYEQYF
CDR3nt: TGTGCCTGGAGTGTGGGACTAGCGGGAGGAGGGTACGAGCAGTACTTC

d_gene: TRBD2
v_gene: TRBV7-3
abundance: once
j_gene: TRBJ2-1
CDR3aa: CASSPLAGGRDEQFF
CDR3nt: TGTGCCAGCAGCCCCTTAGCGGGGGGGAGAGATGAGCAGTTCTTC

d_gene: .
v_gene: TRBV15
abundance: .
j_gene: TRBJ1-2
CDR3aa: CATSRDHPGQFGSGYTF
CDR3nt: TGTGCCACCAGCAGAGATCACCCAGGACAGTTTGGAAGTGGCTACACCTTC

d_gene: .
v_gene: TRBV2
abundance: .
j_gene: TRBJ2-7
CDR3aa: CASSEIYEQYF
CDR3nt: TGTGCCAGCAGTGAAATATACGAGCAGTACTTC

d_gene: .
v_gene: TRBV19
abundance: .
j_gene: TRBJ2-5
CDR3aa: CASSSDRAAGETQYF
CDR3nt: TGTGCCAGTAGTTCCGACAGGGCGGCGGGGGAGACCCAGTACTTC

d_gene: TRBD1
v_gene: TRBV5-1
abundance: .
j_gene: TRBJ2-7
CDR3aa: CASSWPGQGSYEQYF
CDR3nt: TGCGCCAGCAGCTGGCCAGGACAGGGGTCGTACGAGCAGTACTTC